The T cell receptor beta chain under discussion was sequenced for a study of T-cell reconstitution after alpha-beta-depleted transplantation in children. The V gene's germline CDR1 is MGHRA and CDR2 YSYEKL. This CDR3 spans 13 amino acids. V lost 2 bases to trimming and J lost 11 bases, with 13 bases between them. This clonotype was counted between two and nine times. Unique molecular identifiers were built into the TCRbeta library. TCRdb redid the calling of the PCR reads with MiXCR, one entry per CDR3 protein. Of some 500,000 distinct CDR3 sequences listed, 15% to 20% are singletons. The V call is TRBV4-1, the J call TRBJ1-5; no clear D gene. The sequence came from a human donor who donated a stem cell graft to a child with acute lymphoblastic leukemia. Sequencing was performed on PBMCs from the stem cell graft donor, taken from the stem cell graft. CDR3: CASSQLFTGTQHF. CDR3 DNA sequence: TGCGCCAGCAGCCAACTCTTCACTGGGACCCAGCATTTT.